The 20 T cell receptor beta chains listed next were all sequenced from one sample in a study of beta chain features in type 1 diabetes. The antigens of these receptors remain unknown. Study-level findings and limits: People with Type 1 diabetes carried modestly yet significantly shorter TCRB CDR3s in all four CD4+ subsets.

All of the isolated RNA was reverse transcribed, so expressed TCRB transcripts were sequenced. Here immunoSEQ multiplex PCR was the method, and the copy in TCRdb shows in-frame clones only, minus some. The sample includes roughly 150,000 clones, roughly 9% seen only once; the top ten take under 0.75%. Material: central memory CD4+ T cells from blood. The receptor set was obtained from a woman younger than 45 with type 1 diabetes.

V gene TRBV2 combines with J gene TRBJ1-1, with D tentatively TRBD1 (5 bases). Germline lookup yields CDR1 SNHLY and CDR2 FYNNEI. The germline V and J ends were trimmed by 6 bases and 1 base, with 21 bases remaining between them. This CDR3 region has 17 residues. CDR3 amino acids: CASRGGEGRRGNTEAFF. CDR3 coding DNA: TGTGCCAGCAGGGGAGGGGAGGGAAGAAGAGGGAACACTGAAGCTTTCTTT. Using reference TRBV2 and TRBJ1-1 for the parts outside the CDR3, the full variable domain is EPEVTQTPSHQVTQMGQEVILRCVPISNHLYFYWYRQILGQKVEFLVSFYNNEISEKSEIFDDQFSVERPDGSNFTLKIRSTKLEDSAMYFCASRGGEGRRGNTEAFFGQGTRLTVV.

Written as DNA, the CDR3 is TGTGCCAGCAGCCAAGAGTCCAGGGTGAACACCGGGGAGCTGTTTTTT. It specifies CASSQESRVNTGELFF. The rearrangement links TRBV4-2 to TRBJ2-2, with a possible D match to TRBD1 (5 bases). Trimming removed 0 bases at V and 1 base at J, with 9 bases between. Germline CDR1 reads LGHNA; CDR2 reads YNFKEQ. This CDR3 comprises 16 residues.

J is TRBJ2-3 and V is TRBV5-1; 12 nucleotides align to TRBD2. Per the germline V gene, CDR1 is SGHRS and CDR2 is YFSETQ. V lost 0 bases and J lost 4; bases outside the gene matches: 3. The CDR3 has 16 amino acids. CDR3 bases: TGCGCCAGCAGCTTGGGGACTAGCGGGATTTCAGATACGCAGTATTTT. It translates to CASSLGTSGISDTQYF.

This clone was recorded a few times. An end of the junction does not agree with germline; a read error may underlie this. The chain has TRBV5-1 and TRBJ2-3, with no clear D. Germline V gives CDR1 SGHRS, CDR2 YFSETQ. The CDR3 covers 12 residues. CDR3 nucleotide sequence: TGCGCCAGCAGTTTGGTCGGAGATACGCAGTATTTT. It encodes CASSLVGDTQYF.

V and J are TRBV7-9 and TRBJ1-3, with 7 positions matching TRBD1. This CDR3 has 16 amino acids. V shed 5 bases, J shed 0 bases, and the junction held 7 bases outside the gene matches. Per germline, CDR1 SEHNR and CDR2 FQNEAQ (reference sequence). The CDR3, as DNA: TGTGCCAGCAGCACTAGGGGGCAGTCCTCTGGAAACACCATATATTTT. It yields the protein CASSTRGQSSGNTIYF.

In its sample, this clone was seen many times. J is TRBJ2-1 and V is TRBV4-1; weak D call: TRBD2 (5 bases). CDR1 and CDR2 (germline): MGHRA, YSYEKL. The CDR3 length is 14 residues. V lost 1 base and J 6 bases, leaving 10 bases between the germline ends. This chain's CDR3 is CASSQATKVNEQFF. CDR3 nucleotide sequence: TGCGCCAGCAGCCAAGCGACTAAGGTCAATGAGCAGTTCTTC.

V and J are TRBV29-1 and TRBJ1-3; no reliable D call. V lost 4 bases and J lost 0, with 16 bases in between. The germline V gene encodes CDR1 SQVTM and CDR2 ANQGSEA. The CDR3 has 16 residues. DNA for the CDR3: TGCAGCGTTGGAAACGTTGAGGGCTACTCTGGAAACACCATATATTTT. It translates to CSVGNVEGYSGNTIYF.

CDR3 bases: TGTGCCAGCAGCCAAGGACTAGCGGGGAACCAAGAGACCCAGTACTTC. It is translated as CASSQGLAGNQETQYF. The chain is built from TRBV4-2 and TRBJ2-5; 11 bases line up with TRBD2. Losses at the gene ends were 1 base for V and 0 bases for J; bases not matched to a gene: 1. The CDR3 is made up of 16 amino acids. The germline V gene encodes CDR1 LGHNA and CDR2 YNFKEQ.

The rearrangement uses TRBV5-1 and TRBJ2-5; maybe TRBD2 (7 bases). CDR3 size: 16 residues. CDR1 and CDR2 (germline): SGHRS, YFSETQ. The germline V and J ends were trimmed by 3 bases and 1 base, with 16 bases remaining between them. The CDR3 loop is CASSWGGSTSQETQYF. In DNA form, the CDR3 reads TGCGCCAGCAGCTGGGGGGGCAGTACCTCCCAAGAGACCCAGTACTTC.

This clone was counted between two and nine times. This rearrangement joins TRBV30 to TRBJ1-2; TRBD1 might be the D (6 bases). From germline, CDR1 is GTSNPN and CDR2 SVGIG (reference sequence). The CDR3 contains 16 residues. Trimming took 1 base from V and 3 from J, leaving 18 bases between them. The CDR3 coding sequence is TGTGCCTGGAGTGGGCCGGGGGGCACGGGCTACTATGGCTACACCTTC. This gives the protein CAWSGPGGTGYYGYTF.

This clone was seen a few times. CDR3 coding DNA: TGTGCCAGTAGTATATCCAGGACTAGCGGGAGGACCTACGAGCAGTACTTC. Translating it yields CASSISRTSGRTYEQYF. The chain has TRBV19 and TRBJ2-7; 14 nucleotides line up with TRBD2. Germline CDR1 reads LNHDA; CDR2 reads SQIVND (reference sequence). The CDR3 extends over 17 amino acids. The trim removed 2 bases at V and 2 bases at J, leaving 5 bases unmatched.

The CDR3 DNA reads TGTGCCAGCAGACCCAGACTAGCTGGTGAGCAGTTCTTC. Protein sequence: CASRPRLAGEQFF. This rearrangement joins TRBV6-5 to TRBJ2-1; 7 bases align to TRBD2. The trim removed 6 bases at V and 9 bases at J, leaving 8 bases unmatched. The CDR3 loop spans 13 amino acids. Germline CDR1 is MNHEY and CDR2 is SVGAGI.

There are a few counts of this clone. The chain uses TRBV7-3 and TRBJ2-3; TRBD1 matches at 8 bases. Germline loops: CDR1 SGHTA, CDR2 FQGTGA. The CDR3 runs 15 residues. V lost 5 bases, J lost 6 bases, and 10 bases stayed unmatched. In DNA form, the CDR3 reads TGTGCCAGCAGCCAGGGGGCGGGACGGCCCGATACGCAGTATTTT. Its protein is CASSQGAGRPDTQYF.

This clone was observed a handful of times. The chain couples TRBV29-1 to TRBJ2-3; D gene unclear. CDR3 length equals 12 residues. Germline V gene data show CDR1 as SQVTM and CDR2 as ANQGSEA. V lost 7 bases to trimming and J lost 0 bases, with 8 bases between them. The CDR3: CSASESTDTQYF. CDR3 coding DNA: TGCAGCGCCAGCGAAAGCACAGATACGCAGTATTTT.

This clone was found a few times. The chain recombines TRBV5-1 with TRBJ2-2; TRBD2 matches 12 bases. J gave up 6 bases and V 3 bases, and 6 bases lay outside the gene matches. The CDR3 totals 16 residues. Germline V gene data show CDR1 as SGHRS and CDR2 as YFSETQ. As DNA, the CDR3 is TGCGCCAGCAGCTCAGGACTAGCGGGAACCGCCGGGGAGCTGTTTTTT. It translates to CASSSGLAGTAGELFF. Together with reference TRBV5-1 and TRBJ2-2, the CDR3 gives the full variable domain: KAGVTQTPRYLIKTRGQQVTLSCSPISGHRSVSWYQQTPGQGLQFLFEYFSETQRNKGNFPGRFSGRQFSNSRSEMNVSTLELGDSALYLCASSSGLAGTAGELFFGEGSRLTVL.

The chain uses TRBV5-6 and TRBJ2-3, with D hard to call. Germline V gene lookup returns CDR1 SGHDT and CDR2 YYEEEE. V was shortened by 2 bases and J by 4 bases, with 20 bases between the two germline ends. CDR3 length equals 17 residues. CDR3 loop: CASSLRRLELQADTQYF. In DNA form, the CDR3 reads TGTGCCAGCAGCTTACGCCGGTTGGAACTTCAGGCAGATACGCAGTATTTT.

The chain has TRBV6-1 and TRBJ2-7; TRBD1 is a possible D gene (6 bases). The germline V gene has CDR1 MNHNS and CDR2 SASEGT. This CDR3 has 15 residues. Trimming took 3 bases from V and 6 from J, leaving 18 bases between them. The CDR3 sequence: CASSDPTKTGIEQYF. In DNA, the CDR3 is TGTGCCAGCAGTGATCCTACTAAAACAGGGATCGAGCAGTACTTC.

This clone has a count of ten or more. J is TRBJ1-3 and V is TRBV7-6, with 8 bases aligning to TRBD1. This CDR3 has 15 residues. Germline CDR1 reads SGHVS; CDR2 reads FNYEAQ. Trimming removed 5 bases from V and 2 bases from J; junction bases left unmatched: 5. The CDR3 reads CASSGRQGPGNTIYF. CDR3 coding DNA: TGTGCCAGCAGCGGACGACAGGGGCCTGGAAACACCATATATTTT.

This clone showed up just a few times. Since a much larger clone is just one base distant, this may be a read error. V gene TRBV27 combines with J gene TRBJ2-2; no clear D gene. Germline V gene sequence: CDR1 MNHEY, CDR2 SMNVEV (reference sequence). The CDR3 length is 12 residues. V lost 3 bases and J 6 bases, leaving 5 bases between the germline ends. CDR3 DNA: TGTGCCAGCAGTTTCCGGTCCGGGGAGCTGTTTTTT. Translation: CASSFRSGELFF.

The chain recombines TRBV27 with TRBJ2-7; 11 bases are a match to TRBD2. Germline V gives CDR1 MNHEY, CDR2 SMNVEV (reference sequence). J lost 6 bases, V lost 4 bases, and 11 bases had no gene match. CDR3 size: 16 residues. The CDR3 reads CASSSTSLAGGSEQYF. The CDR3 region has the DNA TGTGCCAGCAGTTCGACCTCGCTAGCGGGAGGCTCCGAGCAGTACTTC.